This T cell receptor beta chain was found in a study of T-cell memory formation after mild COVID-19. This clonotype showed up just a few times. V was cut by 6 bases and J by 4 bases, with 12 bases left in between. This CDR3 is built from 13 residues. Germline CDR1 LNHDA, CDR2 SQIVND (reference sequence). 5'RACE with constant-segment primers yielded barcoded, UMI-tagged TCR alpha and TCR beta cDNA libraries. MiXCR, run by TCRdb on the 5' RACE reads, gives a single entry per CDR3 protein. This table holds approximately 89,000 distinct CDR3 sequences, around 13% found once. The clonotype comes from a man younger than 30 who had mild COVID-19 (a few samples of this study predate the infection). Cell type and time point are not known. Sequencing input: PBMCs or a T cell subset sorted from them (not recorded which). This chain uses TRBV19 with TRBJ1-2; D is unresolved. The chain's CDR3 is CASRGSALYGYTF. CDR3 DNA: TGTGCCAGTAGGGGCTCGGCCCTCTATGGCTACACCTTC.